This T cell receptor (beta chain) derives from a study of T cell responses to AZD1222 COVID-19 vaccine. Overall study results and limits: Without day 14 samples, only post-peak T cell repertoires were studied. Donors were mostly white British, more females; clonal diversity possibly underestimated. Two AZD1222 administrations were followed by greater Spike-specific TCR breadth and depth.

The germline V and J ends were trimmed by 1 base and 4 bases, with 11 bases remaining between them. The CDR3 is made up of 14 amino acids. Germline V gives CDR1 LNHDA, CDR2 SQIVND (reference sequence). A word on this clone: The antigen remains undetermined.

Assay used: immunoSEQ multiplex PCR; TCRdb lists only in-frame clones, some missing. Among about 100,000 clones listed, 75% to 90% were seen once. It was second doses at about 4 or about 12 weeks that were pooled. This receptor was identified in an adult who received the AZD1222 COVID-19 vaccine. The input for sequencing was peripheral blood, taken 28 days after the second AZD1222 dose. The rearrangement joins TRBV19 to TRBJ2-7; maybe TRBD1 (5 bases). The CDR3: CASSIGGLGYEQYF. The CDR3, as DNA: TGTGCCAGTAGTATAGGGGGCCTGGGATACGAGCAGTACTTC.